This is a list of T cell receptor beta chains from one sample in a study of blood T cell repertoires in COVID-19. Libraries were prepared by immunoSEQ multiplex PCR; TCRdb keeps only in-frame clonotypes and omits some of them. The table records fewer than 250,000 clones, more than 75% of them present only once. The sequencing input was PBMCs or T cells enriched from blood (not recorded which). The origin of the receptors is a woman in her fifties or sixties with acute COVID-19. Both conserved end residues are part of each CDR3. D genes are given only for firm matches. Clone size is not always given. Where it is, it says once, few, many or a class for expanded clones.

j_call: TRBJ1-1; d_call: .; v_call: TRBV4-2; clone_size: once; cdr3_nt: TGTGCCAGCAGCCAAGACTCCGGGTCGGATGAAGCTTTCTTT; cdr3_aa: CASSQDSGSDEAFF
j_call: TRBJ2-2; d_call: .; v_call: TRBV19; clone_size: .; cdr3_nt: TGTGCCAGTAGTCCTTGGACAGTGAACACCGGGGAGCTGTTTTTT; cdr3_aa: CASSPWTVNTGELFF
j_call: TRBJ1-1; d_call: TRBD1; v_call: TRBV20-1; clone_size: .; cdr3_nt: TGCAGTGCTAGTAATCCGGGACAGCCATTGAACACTGAAGCTTTCTTT; cdr3_aa: CSASNPGQPLNTEAFF
j_call: TRBJ2-1; d_call: TRBD2; v_call: TRBV20-1; clone_size: .; cdr3_nt: TGCAGTGCTAGTACGGGACTAGCGGTTTACAATGAGCAGTTCTTC; cdr3_aa: CSASTGLAVYNEQFF
j_call: TRBJ2-2; d_call: .; v_call: TRBV19; clone_size: .; cdr3_nt: TGTGCCAGTAGGAGGCAGACGGTGAACACCGGGGAGCTGTTTTTT; cdr3_aa: CASRRQTVNTGELFF
j_call: TRBJ2-1; d_call: .; v_call: TRBV5-1; clone_size: .; cdr3_nt: TGCGCCAGCAGCCAGGGGGGTCTAGTGAATGAGCAGTTCTTC; cdr3_aa: CASSQGGLVNEQFF
j_call: TRBJ2-5; d_call: TRBD2; v_call: TRBV10-3; clone_size: .; cdr3_nt: TGTGCCATCAGTGTCGGGCTAGCGGGGGGGCAGGAGACGACCCAGTACTTC; cdr3_aa: CAISVGLAGGQETTQYF
j_call: TRBJ2-3; d_call: TRBD2; v_call: TRBV6-4; clone_size: .; cdr3_nt: TGTGCCAGCAGTGAGCTTAGCGGGGGGTCTGTGGATACGCAGTATTTT; cdr3_aa: CASSELSGGSVDTQYF
j_call: TRBJ2-5; d_call: TRBD2; v_call: TRBV11-2; clone_size: once; cdr3_nt: TGTGCCAGCAGCCGTCAAGCGGGGGCGCCGATGGGAGAGACCCAGTACTTC; cdr3_aa: CASSRQAGAPMGETQYF
j_call: TRBJ2-2; d_call: .; v_call: TRBV7-2; clone_size: once; cdr3_nt: TGTGCCAGCAGCGGAGCCGGGACATTGAACACCGGGGAGCTGTTTTTT; cdr3_aa: CASSGAGTLNTGELFF
j_call: TRBJ1-6; d_call: .; v_call: TRBV2; clone_size: .; cdr3_nt: TGTGCCGGGGAGCGTAATATAGGACGTTCACCCCTCCACTTT; cdr3_aa: CAGERNIGRSPLHF
j_call: TRBJ2-2; d_call: .; v_call: TRBV28; clone_size: few; cdr3_nt: TGTGCCAGCAGTTTATACTCGAACACCGGGGAGCTGTTTTTT; cdr3_aa: CASSLYSNTGELFF
j_call: TRBJ1-6; d_call: .; v_call: TRBV3-1/TRBV3-2; clone_size: .; cdr3_nt: TGTGCCAGCAGCCAAGCCCAGGGATGGTCACCCCTCCACTTT; cdr3_aa: CASSQAQGWSPLHF
j_call: TRBJ2-5; d_call: .; v_call: TRBV2; clone_size: .; cdr3_nt: TGTGCCAGCAGTGAAGCGCTTAACCCGGTGGAGACCCAGTACTTC; cdr3_aa: CASSEALNPVETQYF
j_call: TRBJ1-1; d_call: .; v_call: TRBV19; clone_size: .; cdr3_nt: TGTGCCAGTAGTATAGGCAGGGGAGCTGAAGCTTTCTTT; cdr3_aa: CASSIGRGAEAFF
j_call: TRBJ1-2; d_call: TRBD1; v_call: TRBV11-3; clone_size: .; cdr3_nt: TGTGCCAGCAGCTTAGGGACAGGGGGCCCCAACTATGGCTACACCTTC; cdr3_aa: CASSLGTGGPNYGYTF
j_call: TRBJ1-1; d_call: .; v_call: TRBV5-6; clone_size: .; cdr3_nt: TGTGCCAGCAGCTTGGATGAGGGCTGGTTGGGACAATACACTGAAGCTTTCTTT; cdr3_aa: CASSLDEGWLGQYTEAFF
j_call: TRBJ1-2; d_call: .; v_call: TRBV4-3; clone_size: few; cdr3_nt: TGCGCCAGCAGCCAAGCGAAGGCGGATGGCTACACCTTC; cdr3_aa: CASSQAKADGYTF
j_call: TRBJ1-2; d_call: TRBD1; v_call: TRBV6-2/TRBV6-3; clone_size: .; cdr3_nt: TGTGCCAGCAGTTCGACAGGGAACTATGGCTACACCTTC; cdr3_aa: CASSSTGNYGYTF
j_call: TRBJ1-2; d_call: .; v_call: TRBV7-8; clone_size: few; cdr3_nt: TGTGCCAGCAGTTCCGAACAGGTCTATGGCTACACCTTC; cdr3_aa: CASSSEQVYGYTF
j_call: TRBJ1-6; d_call: TRBD1; v_call: TRBV19; clone_size: .; cdr3_nt: TGTGCCAGTAGTCCCGACAGGGAGCGTTCACCCCTCCACTTT; cdr3_aa: CASSPDRERSPLHF
j_call: TRBJ2-1; d_call: .; v_call: TRBV7-2; clone_size: few; cdr3_nt: TGTGCCAGCCAGGGCTGGGCAGGACAAGAGCAGTTCTTC; cdr3_aa: CASQGWAGQEQFF
j_call: TRBJ1-1; d_call: TRBD1; v_call: TRBV23-1; clone_size: .; cdr3_nt: TGCGCCAGCAGTCAAGCGCTACCTTATTGGGACAGGGGTGAGGGGGGAGCTTTCTTT; cdr3_aa: CASSQALPYWDRGEGGAFF
j_call: TRBJ2-4; d_call: TRBD2; v_call: TRBV19; clone_size: .; cdr3_nt: TGTGCCACGGGGGGACTAGCCAAAAACATTCAGTACTTC; cdr3_aa: CATGGLAKNIQYF
j_call: TRBJ1-2; d_call: .; v_call: TRBV5-1; clone_size: few; cdr3_nt: TGCGCCAGCAGCTTGGCCCATCGAGGAGGCTACACCTTC; cdr3_aa: CASSLAHRGGYTF
j_call: TRBJ1-4; d_call: .; v_call: TRBV6-5; clone_size: .; cdr3_nt: TGTGCCTCCAGCCGGGAAACTAATGAAAAACTGTTTTTT; cdr3_aa: CASSRETNEKLFF
j_call: TRBJ1-2; d_call: .; v_call: TRBV9; clone_size: few; cdr3_nt: TGTGCCAGCAGCGGCGGGTCCTATGGCTACACCTTC; cdr3_aa: CASSGGSYGYTF
j_call: TRBJ1-2; d_call: .; v_call: TRBV19; clone_size: .; cdr3_nt: TGTGCCAGTAGTGGTGGAGCCTTTAACTATGGCTACACCTTC; cdr3_aa: CASSGGAFNYGYTF
j_call: TRBJ1-2; d_call: TRBD1; v_call: TRBV5-1; clone_size: .; cdr3_nt: TGCGCCAGCAGCTCTCCGGGACAGGGGGCCTATGGCTACACCTTC; cdr3_aa: CASSSPGQGAYGYTF
j_call: TRBJ1-1; d_call: .; v_call: TRBV6-2/TRBV6-3; clone_size: .; cdr3_nt: TGTGCCAGCAGCGGGAACAGGCGGAACACTGAAGCTTTCTTT; cdr3_aa: CASSGNRRNTEAFF
j_call: TRBJ1-1; d_call: TRBD1; v_call: TRBV14; clone_size: few; cdr3_nt: TGTGCCGTCCGGGGACAGGGGATTTTAGAGAGCACTGAAGCTTTCTTT; cdr3_aa: CAVRGQGILESTEAFF
j_call: TRBJ2-1; d_call: TRBD2; v_call: TRBV28; clone_size: .; cdr3_nt: TGTGCCAGCAGTTTAAGCGGGGCCAGAGATGAGCAGTTCTTC; cdr3_aa: CASSLSGARDEQFF
j_call: TRBJ1-5; d_call: .; v_call: TRBV6-5; clone_size: .; cdr3_nt: TGTGCCAGCAGGGAGATAGGAGCCTTGAATCAGCCCCAGCATTTT; cdr3_aa: CASREIGALNQPQHF
j_call: TRBJ1-5; d_call: TRBD1; v_call: TRBV6-2/TRBV6-3; clone_size: .; cdr3_nt: TGTGCCAGCAGCCGGTCGGGACAGAAGGGTCAGCCCCAGCATTTT; cdr3_aa: CASSRSGQKGQPQHF
j_call: TRBJ2-1; d_call: .; v_call: TRBV5-1; clone_size: .; cdr3_nt: TGCGCCAGCAGCCCGGGGGGCCAAGATGAGCAGTTCTTC; cdr3_aa: CASSPGGQDEQFF
j_call: TRBJ1-4; d_call: .; v_call: TRBV5-5; clone_size: .; cdr3_nt: TGTGCCAGCAGCCACAGACGGGAGTTCGAGGGACGAATGAGCAGGTCGTTTTTT; cdr3_aa: CASSHRREFEGRMSRSFF
j_call: TRBJ2-3; d_call: .; v_call: TRBV5-1; clone_size: .; cdr3_nt: TGCGCCAGCAGCCCAAGGGACTTCACAGATACGCAGTATTTT; cdr3_aa: CASSPRDFTDTQYF
j_call: TRBJ1-6; d_call: TRBD1; v_call: TRBV28; clone_size: .; cdr3_nt: TGTGCCAGCAGTTCGAGGGGACAGGGGGTTCTGAATTCACCCCTCCACTTT; cdr3_aa: CASSSRGQGVLNSPLHF
j_call: TRBJ2-1; d_call: .; v_call: TRBV24-1; clone_size: .; cdr3_nt: TGTGCCACCAGTGATAAAGCTGCGCAGTTCTTC; cdr3_aa: CATSDKAAQFF
j_call: TRBJ1-2; d_call: TRBD1; v_call: TRBV18; clone_size: .; cdr3_nt: TGTGCCAGCTCACCCGCCAACCCCCAGGGGGCCTGGTATGGCTACACCTTC; cdr3_aa: CASSPANPQGAWYGYTF
j_call: TRBJ1-5; d_call: .; v_call: TRBV12-3/TRBV12-4; clone_size: once; cdr3_nt: TGTGCCAGCAGTGGCACAGGGACCCAGCCCCAGCATTTT; cdr3_aa: CASSGTGTQPQHF